This record looks at one T cell receptor (beta chain) sequence and its context. No cognate antigen has been identified for it. The sample holds no much larger clone one base away, and base qualities are not on file. According to the germline V gene (reference sequence), CDR1 reads SEHNR and CDR2 reads FQNEAQ. There are 12 amino acids in the CDR3, from cysteine to phenylalanine inclusive. The read is trimmed to its CDR3 DNA, 36 bases read in frame from base 1. V sheds 2 bases and J sheds 12 bases, leaving 13 bases between their ends. The data derive from a study of cytomegalovirus exposure and HLA in healthy donors (dated 2017 in TCRdb). For the study in its entirety: An earlier analysis of roughly 500 of the donors reported about 260 Gb of sequence data and 90 million to 120 million unique TCR beta sequences obtained from around 180 million T cells. About 320 gigabases of sequencing data and tens of millions of unique TCR sequences were included in an early release covering about 700 HLA-typed donors. On average, approximately 250,000 unique TCR beta nucleotide sequences were sequenced per donor among a few hundred genotyped donors of the cohort, with 15% to 20% of those sequences being non-productive. Every discovery cohort repertoire had been produced on one sequencing platform. A later genetic analysis used genome-wide SNP genotypes for about three fifths of the roughly 700 donors, treating that subset as a discovery cohort. To predict cytomegalovirus infection status, the study brought together high-throughput TCR immunosequencing, statistical association of individual TCRs with disease status, and machine learning. In a later analysis, previously published TCR beta repertoires from 550 to 750 donors were re-analyzed and high-resolution HLA genotyping was added so that TCR occurrence patterns could be studied. Using immunosequencing, the study profiled T cell repertoires from 550 to 750 subjects and related those repertoires to cytomegalovirus serostatus. The study aimed to test whether cataloging public T cell receptors could reveal signatures of past pathogen exposure. The genetic ancestry cluster associated with self-reported Caucasian donors included over 65% of the roughly 400 genotyped donors. The number of donors typed differed by locus, with roughly 629-640 for A, B, C, DRB1 and DQB1, 522 for DQA1, about 610 for DPA1, and over 400 for DPB1. An earlier analysis of about 620 of the donors applied high-throughput TCR beta sequencing to assess whether each TCR beta V gene segment acted as functional or pseudogenic. Rather than drawing on any new phenotypic data, the later analysis identified candidate immune exposures from TCR beta sequences and the way those sequences occurred across donors. Both class I and class II loci were covered by HLA typing, at four-digit resolution. Donor age, sex, ethnicity and CMV serostatus were collected together with the repertoire data. In addition to the first cohort of 666 subjects, a separate validation cohort of approximately 130 different subjects was used. Roughly 5 DR-DQ haplotypes were handled as single units for association and clustering, since linkage in the cohort was strong. Study-wide findings and limitations: In both the original and validation cohorts, the classifier was reported to diagnose cytomegalovirus status with high specificity and sensitivity. In the study, approximately 160 TCR beta chains were listed as associated with cytomegalovirus. A later analysis found that most CMV-associated TCR beta chains appeared HLA-restricted, with HLA associations seemingly driven largely by CMV exposure. For the cohort, immune exposure information was limited to CMV serostatus. The authors suggested that the approach could potentially be extended to other disease states and immunological phenotypes. Because counts were too low, about 18 rarely observed V segments, including chromosome 9 orphons, were excluded from the earlier analysis of fewer than 650 of the donors. Some IMGT-functional V segments, including TRBV6-2 and TRBV6-3, could not be distinguished by the 87-base-pair reads and were therefore excluded. Roughly uniform sequencing depth across donors was assumed in presence/absence analyses, although this assumption may not hold. A further reported finding was that TCR beta sequences accurately predicted the HLA-A and HLA-B alleles for most subjects in the first cohort. This cohort had only TCR beta chains sequenced, and the lack of alpha or paired-chain data limited which features could be detected. According to a later genetic analysis, donors in an Asian-associated ancestry cluster had fewer N-insertions in productive TCRs than the approximately 630-donor mean. While some public TCRs were present in many individuals, most TCR sequences turned up only very rarely across donors. In an earlier analysis of fewer than 750 of the donors, most TCR beta V segments were observed in productive rearrangements about 87% or about 30% of the time, broadly matching IMGT annotations. At a false discovery rate of 0.05, a later analysis linked 16,000 or so TCR beta sequences to specific HLA alleles. In a later analysis, HLA-associated TCR beta chains showed more clonal expansion and lower generation probabilities than non-associated chains that were equally common. A few of the identified cytomegalovirus-associated TCR beta chains were confirmed in vitro to be specific for cytomegalovirus antigens. Correlated functional status among segregating V segments might reflect linkage disequilibrium, but an unknown experimental factor could not be ruled out. An association between a missense DCLRE1C variant and V-gene and J-gene trimming of TCR beta chains was found in a later genetic analysis and replicated in an independent cohort. According to a later analysis, parvovirus B19, influenza, CMV and Epstein-Barr virus appeared linked to several top co-occurrence clusters. Because HLA typing was unavailable for some donors at each locus, only the typed subset was used in association tests. In a later analysis, TCR association rates were found to vary across HLA loci, with the most associated TCRs seen for DRB1 alleles and the fewest for HLA-C alleles. A cluster of highly shared sequence variants was judged likely to be a technical artifact of the sequencing pipeline. When HLA alleles, especially DR and DQ, strongly co-occurred, TCR associations were difficult to assign to individual alleles.

To prepare the library, the immunoSEQ multiplex PCR assay was applied. The multiplex PCR relied on a mix of 60 forward primers for TCR Vbeta segments and 13 reverse primers for TCR Jbeta segments. A multiplex PCR assay on genomic DNA amplified the CDR3 region of rearranged TCR beta genes. Amplified TCR beta libraries were sequenced as 87-base-pair reads on the Illumina HiSeq System. As for the authors' bioinformatics: In a later analysis, about 80 million unique TCR beta chains were counted across the roughly 610 repertoires, and roughly 10 million of these chains were shared by at least two donors. A nearest-neighbor algorithm error-corrected the raw reads and collapsed the reads into unique sequences, merging closely related sequences to remove PCR and sequencing errors. V, D and J gene segments were assigned by aligning CDR3 sequences to IMGT reference sequences. For a sequence to be retained, a match of at least six nucleotides was required to both a V gene segment and a J gene segment. Rearrangements were classified as productive when the CDR3 lacked stop codons and remained in frame with V and J, and all other rearrangements were classified as non-productive. CDR3 was defined by IMGT convention, running from the second conserved V-encoded cysteine to the conserved J-encoded phenylalanine. The earlier analysis of 500 to 650 of the donors excluded any sequence lacking an unambiguous match to a single V gene segment. An earlier analysis of 587 of the donors classified V segments as functional when productive rearrangements were above 56.7% and as segregating when the standard deviation between donors was above 5%. A statistical classification framework was built for diagnosing cytomegalovirus status from the catalog of TCR beta chain sequences. A later analysis assigned V and J genes by comparing TCR nucleotide sequences with IMGT/GENE-DB human TR gene sequences. In a later analysis, CDR3 sequences and most-parsimonious VDJ recombination scenarios were assigned using the TCRdist pipeline. A later analysis defined each TCR beta chain by its CDR3 amino acid sequence plus V-gene family, and excluded reads lacking a unique V-gene family. In a later analysis, approximately 590 highly shared, low-generation-probability nucleotide sequences were removed to address suspected cross-contamination and a sequencing artifact. In a later analysis, a clonal expansion index was calculated for each public chain from normalized within-repertoire ranks of inferred template counts. In a later analysis, generation probabilities were computed with a VDJ recombination model fitted to out-of-frame rearrangements, and the resulting probabilities were checked against IGoR. In a later analysis, TCR-TCR, TCR-HLA and TCR-CMV co-occurrence was scored with hypergeometric tests, and a repertoire-size bias correction was applied to TCR pairs. To estimate false discovery rates, a later analysis permuted the HLA or CMV assignments 20 times. In a later analysis, co-occurring TCRs were grouped using DBSCAN, and TCRdist sequence similarity was added for clustering within HLA-allele-positive subsets. Co-occurrence clustering excluded repertoires with fewer than 30,000 or more than 120,000 public chains, plus five with anomalous nucleotide sharing. TCRdb retrieved this table from immuneACCESS and kept in-frame rearrangements only. Not all clones are present; in checked studies, unresolved V genes account for under half, and no reason is known for the remainder. V, J and clone size were drawn from that table, and D and trimming were deduced from the DNA. In this sample the table shows approximately 200,000 clones, roughly 79% of which occur a single time. The ten largest account for 1.5% to 2% of the sample.

In total, 666 healthy bone marrow donors made up the cohort. Cohort members were all nominally healthy when sampled, although unrecorded immune exposures were likely present. The donor tested CMV seronegative, placing the donor among the roughly 350 seronegative members of the cohort. Every donor gave a peripheral blood sample, and the peripheral blood mononuclear cells from that sample were used for TCR beta sequencing. Genomic DNA extraction from the blood cell samples was performed with the Qiagen DNeasy Blood Extraction Kit. The receptor chain draws on TRBV7-9 and TRBJ2-5, and TRBD1 may be the D gene, going by 6 matching bases. The sequenced material came from PBMCs. The receptor was isolated from a man between 25 and 39 years old in good health and CMV-seronegative. The CDR3 reads CASSLTDSGKYF. The nucleotides read TGTGCCAGCAGCTTAACGGACAGTGGGAAGTACTTC.